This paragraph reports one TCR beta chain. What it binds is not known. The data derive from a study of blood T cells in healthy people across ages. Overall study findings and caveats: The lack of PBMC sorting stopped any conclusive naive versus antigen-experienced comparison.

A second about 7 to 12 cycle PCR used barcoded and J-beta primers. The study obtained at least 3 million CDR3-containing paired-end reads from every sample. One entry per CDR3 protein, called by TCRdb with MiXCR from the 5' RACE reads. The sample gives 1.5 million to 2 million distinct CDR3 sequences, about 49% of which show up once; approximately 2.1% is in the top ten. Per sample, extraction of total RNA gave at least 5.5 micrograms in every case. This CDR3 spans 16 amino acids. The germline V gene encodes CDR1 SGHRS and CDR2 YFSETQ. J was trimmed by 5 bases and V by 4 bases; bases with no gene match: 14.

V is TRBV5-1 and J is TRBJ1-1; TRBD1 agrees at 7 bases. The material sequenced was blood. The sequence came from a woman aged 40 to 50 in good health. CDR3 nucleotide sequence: TGCGCCAGCAGCCCTACAGGGGTCGAGCGACGGACTGAAGCTTTCTTT. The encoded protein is CASSPTGVERRTEAFF.